The 2 T cell receptor beta chains listed next were all sequenced from one sample in a study of control samples from healthy donors and cancer patients. Some clones are missing from TCRdb's copy, which holds only in-frame ones; the method was immunoSEQ multiplex PCR. The sample has roughly 400,000 clones; around 90% are singletons. The material sequenced was PBMCs. These receptor sequences come from a man aged 35 to 55 with head and neck cancer.

The J gene is TRBJ2-1, the V gene TRBV28, with 15 nucleotides matching TRBD2. This CDR3 has 17 residues. Germline V lookup: CDR1 MDHEN, CDR2 SYDVKM. J lost 4 bases, V lost 5 bases, and 6 bases had no gene match. The CDR3, as DNA: TGTGCCAGCAGTCTCGGACTAGCGGGAGGGCCTTACAATGAGCAGTTCTTC. Encoded protein: CASSLGLAGGPYNEQFF.

This clone has a handful of counts. The V call is TRBV7-9, the J call TRBJ1-4, with D unresolved. Per germline, CDR1 SEHNR and CDR2 FQNEAQ (reference sequence). The V end lost 1 base, the J end lost 7 bases, and 13 bases lay between the germline ends. The CDR3 consists of 15 residues. The CDR3 protein is CASSLEAGVGEKLFF. As DNA, the CDR3 is TGTGCCAGCAGCTTAGAGGCCGGCGTTGGTGAAAAACTGTTTTTT.